The TCR beta chain described here comes from a study of T cell changes during pregnancy in multiple sclerosis. Germline assignment: CDR1 SEHNR and CDR2 FQNEAQ (reference sequence). The CDR3 runs to 16 residues. The V and J ends lost 1 base and 7 bases respectively, with 17 bases between them. Profiling relied on immunoSEQ multiplex PCR, and the TCRdb table lists in-frame clones only, not all of them. The sample lists about 20,000 clones, under 90% occurring once. The sequence came from a female donor with multiple sclerosis, enrolled in a pregnancy study. The specimen comprised CD8+ T cells from peripheral blood mononuclear cells, sampled after pregnancy. The rearrangement joins TRBV7-9 to TRBJ2-1, with D maybe TRBD2 (7 bases). In DNA, the CDR3 is TGTGCCAGCAGCTTAGTGAGGGGGGGGGCCACGAATGAGCAGTTCTTC. It encodes CASSLVRGGATNEQFF.